Given below is one TCR beta chain in context. The sample originates from a study of blood T cell repertoires in COVID-19. Study-wide background: Spain, Italy and the United States supplied samples that represented acute and convalescent COVID-19.

Germline V gene sequence: CDR1 SGDLS, CDR2 YYNGEE. CDR3 length: 16 amino acids. The V segment lost 4 bases and the J segment 0 bases; nucleotides outside the gene matches: 10. Sequenced by immunoSEQ multiplex PCR; TCRdb stores in-frame clones only, minus some. The profile shows more than 200,000 clones, roughly 84% of them singletons. Sequenced material: PBMCs or T cells enriched from blood (not recorded which). This clonotype was obtained from a man aged 30-40 years in a cohort exposed to, infected with or recovered from COVID-19 (not recorded which). The V gene is TRBV9, the J gene TRBJ2-7, with TRBD2 matching 7 bases. For the CDR3, the DNA is TGTGCCAGCAGCCCTAGCGGTACTCCTTCCTCCTACGAGCAGTACTTC. It codes for CASSPSGTPSSYEQYF.